This T cell receptor beta chain originates from a study of blood T cell repertoires in COVID-19. Study-wide context: Material from acute and convalescent COVID-19 was sourced from the United States, Italy and Spain. From T cells, B-cell-depleted T cells, or PBMCs came the material, which was cDNA or gDNA.

This clone was counted ten times or more. Germline V CDR1 and CDR2: SGHAT, FQNNGV. The CDR3 consists of 15 residues. Germline trimming cut 5 bases from V and 3 bases from J; bases unmatched to any gene: 5. How the authors handled the data: The authors estimated nucleated cell counts from reference gene primer amplification. Sequencing was performed with immunoSEQ multiplex PCR; in TCRdb, only in-frame clones are kept and a portion is missing. V, J and clone size reflect that table, while D and trimming were determined from the DNA. The sample lists some 160,000 clones; roughly 80% were seen once. The sequenced sample was peripheral blood. This receptor was identified in a man aged 45 to 65 with active or convalescent COVID-19. This chain joins TRBV11-2 and TRBJ2-3; 10 bases map to TRBD2. CDR3 sequence (DNA): TGTGCCAGCAGCCCCCCAGCGGGGGGGACAGATACGCAGTATTTT. It is translated as CASSPPAGGTDTQYF.